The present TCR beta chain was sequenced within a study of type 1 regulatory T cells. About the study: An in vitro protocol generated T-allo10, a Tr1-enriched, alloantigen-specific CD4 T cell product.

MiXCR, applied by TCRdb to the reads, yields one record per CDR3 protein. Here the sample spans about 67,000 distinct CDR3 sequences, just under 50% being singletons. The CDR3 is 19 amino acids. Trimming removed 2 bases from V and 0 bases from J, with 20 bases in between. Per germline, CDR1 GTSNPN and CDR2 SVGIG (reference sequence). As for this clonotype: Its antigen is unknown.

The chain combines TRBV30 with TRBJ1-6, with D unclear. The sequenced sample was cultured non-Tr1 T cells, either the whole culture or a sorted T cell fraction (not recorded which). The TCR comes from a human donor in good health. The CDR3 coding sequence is TGTGCCTGGAGTAGCGAAAGTTGGTCCTTCGGCTCCTATAATTCACCCCTCCACTTT. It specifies CAWSSESWSFGSYNSPLHF.